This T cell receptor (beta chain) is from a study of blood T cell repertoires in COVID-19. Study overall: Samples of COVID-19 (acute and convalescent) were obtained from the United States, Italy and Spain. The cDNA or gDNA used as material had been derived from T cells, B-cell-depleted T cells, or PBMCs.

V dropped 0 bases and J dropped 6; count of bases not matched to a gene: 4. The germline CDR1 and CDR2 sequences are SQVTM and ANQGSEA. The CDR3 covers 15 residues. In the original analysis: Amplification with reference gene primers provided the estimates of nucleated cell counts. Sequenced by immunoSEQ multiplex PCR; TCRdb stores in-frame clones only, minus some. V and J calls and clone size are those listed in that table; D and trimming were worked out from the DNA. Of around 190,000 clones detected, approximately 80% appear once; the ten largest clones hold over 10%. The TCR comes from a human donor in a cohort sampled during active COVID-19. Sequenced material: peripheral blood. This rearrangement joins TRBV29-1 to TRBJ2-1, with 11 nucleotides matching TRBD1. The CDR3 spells CSVEDGQGASNEQFF. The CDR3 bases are TGCAGCGTTGAAGATGGACAGGGGGCGTCCAATGAGCAGTTCTTC.